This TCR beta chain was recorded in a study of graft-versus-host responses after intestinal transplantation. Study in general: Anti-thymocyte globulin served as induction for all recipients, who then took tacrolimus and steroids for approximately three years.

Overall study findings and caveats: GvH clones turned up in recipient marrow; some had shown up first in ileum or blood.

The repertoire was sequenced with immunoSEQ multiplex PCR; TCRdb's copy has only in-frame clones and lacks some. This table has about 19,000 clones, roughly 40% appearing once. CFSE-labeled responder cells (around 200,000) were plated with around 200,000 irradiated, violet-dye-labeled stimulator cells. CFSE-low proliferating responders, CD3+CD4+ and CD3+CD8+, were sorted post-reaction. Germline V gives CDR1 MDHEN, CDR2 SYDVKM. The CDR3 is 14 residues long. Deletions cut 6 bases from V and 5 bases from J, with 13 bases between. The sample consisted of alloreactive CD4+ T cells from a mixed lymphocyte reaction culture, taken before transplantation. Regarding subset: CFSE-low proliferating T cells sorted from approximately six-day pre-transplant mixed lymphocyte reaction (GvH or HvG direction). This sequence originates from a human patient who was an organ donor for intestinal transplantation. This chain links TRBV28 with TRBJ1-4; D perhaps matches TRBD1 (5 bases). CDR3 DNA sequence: TGTGCCAGCAGCCCGGCGGGGCCAAATGAAAAACTGTTTTTT. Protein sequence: CASSPAGPNEKLFF.